The rows below give T cell receptor beta chains drawn from one sample of a study of shared clonotypes between healthy human individuals. Assay used: immunoSEQ multiplex PCR; TCRdb lists only in-frame clones, some missing. Of about 1.1 million clones listed, 70% to 80% were seen once; the top ten hold 0.89%. The material sequenced was memory CD4+ T cells from PBMCs. The origin of the receptors is a man aged 18 to 29 in good health. Some clones in this sample may be carry-over from other donors' samples. The CDR3 runs from the conserved cysteine through the conserved F or W. The order of the fields is V gene, J gene, D gene, CDR3 protein. The D gene is left open where the match is weak.

>TRBV28|TRBJ1-6|.
CASSLTDSPLHF
>TRBV28|TRBJ2-5|.
CASSTRREQETQYF
>TRBV5-8|TRBJ2-7|TRBD2
CASSLAAGGYSYEQYF
>TRBV2|TRBJ1-5|.
CASRGGPESNQPQHF
>TRBV30|TRBJ1-5|TRBD1
CAWRQQGAIGNQPQHF
>TRBV9|TRBJ2-1|.
CASSVSDNEQFF
>TRBV9|TRBJ2-6|TRBD2
CASSGRGSGANVLTF
>TRBV19|TRBJ1-1|.
CASSLPSSMNTEAFF
>TRBV21-1|TRBJ2-1|.
CASSKGRRSGSCYNEQFF
>TRBV20-1|.|.
CSARASNEQYF
>TRBV6-1|TRBJ2-5|TRBD2
CASSERESRLAGGETQYF
>TRBV19|TRBJ1-1|TRBD1
CASSIELGQETNTEAFF
>TRBV5-1|TRBJ1-4|.
CASSLDENEKLFF
>TRBV7-9|TRBJ2-1|TRBD2
CASSPGLVSNEQFF